Below, 10 T cell receptor beta chains from the same sample are listed, as sequenced in a study of CD8 T cells in Susac syndrome. Random hexamers served to reverse transcribe roughly 0.5 to 1 ug RNA. Each CDR3 protein is one row after TCRdb ran MiXCR on the immunoSEQ multiplex PCR reads. The data contain about 200,000 distinct CDR3 sequences, over 85% of them singletons. Source material: CD4+ T cells from PBMCs. These receptor sequences come from a human donor in good health.

The chain couples TRBV7-2 to TRBJ1-2; 7 bases agree with TRBD1. The V segment lost 4 bases and the J segment 7 bases; nucleotides outside the gene matches: 6. This CDR3 spans 13 amino acids. Germline V lookup: CDR1 SGHTA, CDR2 FQGNSA. The CDR3 coding sequence is TGTGCCAGCAGCTCGACAGGGTTCACTGGCTACACCTTC. It encodes CASSSTGFTGYTF. The whole variable domain, remainder taken from reference TRBV7-2 and TRBJ1-2, is GAGVSQSPSNKVTEKGKDVELRCDPISGHTALYWYRQSLGQGLEFLIYFQGNSAPDKSGLPSDRFSAERTGGSVSTLTIQRTQQEDSAVYLCASSSTGFTGYTFGSGTRLTVV.

The gene calls are TRBV27 and TRBJ1-2; D is perhaps TRBD1 (5 bases). V was trimmed by 6 bases and J by 6 bases, leaving 14 bases between them. Germline V gene sequence: CDR1 MNHEY, CDR2 SMNVEV (reference sequence). This CDR3 is 13 amino acids long. The chain's CDR3 is CASSSRAGNGYTF. The CDR3 nucleotides are TGTGCCAGCAGCTCCAGGGCAGGGAATGGCTACACCTTC.

The chain carries TRBV20-1 and TRBJ2-1; D remains unclear. V lost 5 bases and J 9 bases, leaving 8 bases between the germline ends. This CDR3 spans 10 amino acids. Per the germline V gene, CDR1 is DFQATT and CDR2 is SNEGSKA (reference sequence). CDR3 loop: CSAGLGEQFF. The CDR3 DNA reads as TGCAGTGCTGGGTTGGGTGAGCAGTTCTTC.

This clonotype was recorded only once. The chain couples TRBV20-1 to TRBJ2-3, with D possibly being TRBD1 or TRBD2 (5 bases each). The CDR3 extends over 15 amino acids. With 5 bases removed from V and 4 bases from J, the gap between germline ends came to 19 bases. Germline assignment: CDR1 DFQATT and CDR2 SNEGSKA (reference sequence). CDR3 amino acids: CSAHGQLGPSDTQYF. The CDR3 bases are TGCAGTGCTCATGGACAACTAGGTCCGTCAGATACGCAGTATTTT.

The rearrangement joins TRBV12-3 or TRBV12-4 to TRBJ2-1, with 9 positions matching TRBD2. Trimming removed 1 base from V and 4 bases from J; junction bases left unmatched: 2. CDR3 length: 15 amino acids. DNA for the CDR3: TGTGCCAGCAGTTTAGGGCGGGGGGGTTACAATGAGCAGTTCTTC. Its translation: CASSLGRGGYNEQFF.

The genes are TRBV6-1 and TRBJ1-5; 8 positions agree with TRBD1. The CDR3 contains 17 residues. With 6 bases clipped from V and 1 base from J, the junction kept 11 bases outside the gene matches. CDR1 MNHNS and CDR2 SASEGT come from the germline V gene. CDR3 amino acids: CASRRTGSSKSNQPQHF. The DNA of the CDR3 is TGTGCCAGCAGAAGGACAGGGTCATCAAAGAGCAATCAGCCCCAGCATTTT.

The chain links TRBV19 to TRBJ2-3, with D tentatively TRBD1 (6 bases). The CDR3 totals 16 residues. V was trimmed by 7 bases and J by 6 bases, leaving 23 bases between them. CDR1 is LNHDA and CDR2 is SQIVND in the germline V gene (reference sequence). The CDR3 reads CASTPSGVARMDTQYF. CDR3 nucleotides: TGTGCCAGTACCCCCTCAGGGGTGGCACGAATGGATACGCAGTATTTT. Looking up the rest from reference TRBV19 and TRBJ2-3 gives the full variable domain: DGGITQSPKYLFRKEGQNVTLSCEQNLNHDAMYWYRQDPGQGLRLIYYSQIVNDFQKGDIAEGYSVSREKKESFPLTVTSAQKNPTAFYLCASTPSGVARMDTQYFGPGTRLTVL.

The gene calls are TRBV28 and TRBJ2-3, with 11 bases that match TRBD2. The V and J ends lost 5 bases and 6 bases, in that order; junction bases with no gene match: 7. Germline assignment: CDR1 MDHEN and CDR2 SYDVKM. This CDR3 is built from 15 residues. CDR3 protein: CASSPLAGGMDTQYF. The CDR3 DNA follows: TGTGCCAGCAGTCCCCTAGCGGGAGGTATGGATACGCAGTATTTT.

The CDR3 sequence: CASSLDPRGEQYF. CDR3 nucleotide sequence: TGTGCCAGCAGCTTAGACCCCCGGGGCGAGCAGTACTTC. The chain joins TRBV7-2 to TRBJ2-7; D possibly corresponds to TRBD2 (5 bases). V was clipped by 1 base and J by 6 bases, with 10 bases between them. Germline values: CDR1 SGHTA, CDR2 FQGNSA. There are 13 residues in the CDR3.

This chain joins TRBV20-1 and TRBJ2-3, with unresolved D. The CDR3 covers 12 residues. The germline CDR1 and CDR2 sequences are DFQATT and SNEGSKA (reference sequence). The CDR3 protein is CIPRSSTDTQYF. CDR3 sequence (DNA): TGCATCCCCCGATCAAGCACAGATACGCAGTATTTT.